Each of the 29 T cell receptor beta chains below was sequenced from the same sample in a study of OX40 agonist ivuxolimab in advanced cancers. The repertoire was sequenced with immunoSEQ multiplex PCR; TCRdb's copy has only in-frame clones and lacks some. The sample consists of tens of thousands of clones, roughly 80% of them appearing once. Sequenced material: CD4+ or CD8+ T cells sorted from blood, taken in a trial of the OX40 agonist ivuxolimab. The receptors shown here come from an adult with an advanced solid tumor such as melanoma, head and neck, liver or kidney cancer.

The chain employs TRBV7-9 and TRBJ2-7; no firm D call. Trimming removed 5 bases from V and 5 bases from J, with 19 bases in between. This CDR3 is built from 15 residues. Germline loops: CDR1 SEHNR, CDR2 FQNEAQ (reference sequence). The CDR3 bases are TGTGCCAGCAGCCCAAGTGGGTCCCTCTACCACGAGCAGTACTTC. This codes for CASSPSGSLYHEQYF.

V gene TRBV7-2 combines with J gene TRBJ2-2; 11 positions match TRBD2. V was clipped by 2 bases and J by 2 bases; unmatched bases: 7. CDR1 is SGHTA and CDR2 is FQGNSA in the germline V gene. The CDR3 has 18 residues. For the CDR3, the DNA is TGTGCCAGCAGCTTATTGGGACTAGCGGTAACAAACACCGGGGAGCTGTTTTTT. Its translation: CASSLLGLAVTNTGELFF.

The rearrangement links TRBV11-2 to TRBJ2-7, with D perhaps matching TRBD1 or TRBD2 (6 bases each). Germline V gene sequence: CDR1 SGHAT, CDR2 FQNNGV. V was shortened by 3 bases and J by 2 bases, with 14 bases between the two germline ends. The CDR3 covers 15 residues. The CDR3 sequence is CASSFRQGGTYEQYF. CDR3 DNA: TGTGCCAGCAGCTTTAGACAAGGGGGGACCTACGAGCAGTACTTC.

The CDR3 protein is CASSLGSSLGSYEQYF. For the CDR3, the DNA is TGTGCCAGCAGCTTAGGATCTTCGTTGGGATCCTACGAGCAGTACTTC. The gene calls are TRBV11-3 and TRBJ2-7; no reliable D call. The V end was cut by 1 base, the J end by 1 base, with 14 bases between. Germline V CDR1 and CDR2: SGHNT, YENEEA. The CDR3 extends over 16 amino acids. Full variable domain (missing parts from reference TRBV11-3 and TRBJ2-7): EAGVVQSPRYKIIEKKQPVAFWCNPISGHNTLYWYLQNLGQGPELLIRYENEEAVDDSQLPKDRFSAERLKGVDSTLKIQPAELGDSAVYLCASSLGSSLGSYEQYFGPGTRLTVT.

The chain links TRBV11-1 to TRBJ2-5; D ambiguous. The CDR3 loop spans 14 amino acids. Germline V gene lookup returns CDR1 SGHAT and CDR2 FQDESV (reference sequence). V gave up 5 bases and J gave up 5 bases, with 15 bases separating them. CDR3 nucleotide sequence: TGTGCCAGCAGCCTAACGCCTGGGTGGGAGACCCAGTACTTC. Translation gives CASSLTPGWETQYF.

The gene calls are TRBV9 and TRBJ1-1; tentatively, D is TRBD1 (5 bases). The CDR3 runs to 15 residues. V lost 0 bases to trimming and J lost 1 base, with 10 bases between them. Germline V gives CDR1 SGDLS, CDR2 YYNGEE. The CDR3 here is CASSVASGGNTEAFF. For the CDR3, the DNA is TGTGCCAGCAGCGTAGCTAGTGGGGGGAACACTGAAGCTTTCTTT. The whole variable domain, filled in from reference TRBV9 and TRBJ1-1, reads DSGVTQTPKHLITATGQRVTLRCSPRSGDLSVYWYQQSLDQGLQFLIQYYNGEERAKGNILERFSAQQFPDLHSELNLSSLELGDSALYFCASSVASGGNTEAFFGQGTRLTVV.

The V and J genes are TRBV27 and TRBJ2-3, with TRBD1 matching over 7 bases. Germline V gene lookup returns CDR1 MNHEY and CDR2 SMNVEV (reference sequence). The length of the CDR3 is 14 residues. V was pared by 8 bases and J by 3 bases, with 8 bases of the junction left unmatched. The CDR3 DNA reads TGTGCCAGCCGTCGGGACAGCAGAACAGATACGCAGTATTTT. It yields the protein CASRRDSRTDTQYF.

The V gene is TRBV4-1, the J gene TRBJ2-2; D not certain. The ends were cut back, 0 bases at V and 3 bases at J, with 8 bases in the middle. Germline-derived CDR1 and CDR2 are MGHRA and YSYEKL. The CDR3 covers 15 residues. The CDR3 loop is CASSQDGRDTGELFF. CDR3 in DNA: TGCGCCAGCAGCCAAGATGGGCGAGACACCGGGGAGCTGTTTTTT.

This chain joins TRBV7-9 and TRBJ1-4; 7 bases match TRBD1. The junction had 4 bases not matched to a gene; V was cut back by 1 base and J by 8 bases. The V gene's germline CDR1 is SEHNR and CDR2 FQNEAQ (reference sequence). CDR3 length: 14 amino acids. This CDR3 reads CASSLVGGGEKLFF. The CDR3, as DNA: TGTGCCAGCAGCTTAGTAGGGGGCGGCGAAAAACTGTTTTTT.

The V gene is TRBV5-1, the J gene TRBJ1-3; D might be TRBD1 (5 bases). The CDR3 has 17 amino acids. V lost 0 bases and J 0 bases, leaving 13 bases between the germline ends. Germline CDR1 reads SGHRS; CDR2 reads YFSETQ. CDR3 in DNA: TGCGCCAGCAGCTTGGTAGGTCAGGGAATCTCTGGAAACACCATATATTTT. It specifies CASSLVGQGISGNTIYF.

The chain has TRBV19 and TRBJ2-7; 10 bases align to TRBD1. Germline CDR1 is LNHDA and CDR2 is SQIVND (reference sequence). Germline trimming cut 8 bases from V and 2 bases from J; bases unmatched to any gene: 3. The CDR3 runs to 13 residues. CDR3 in amino acids: CASGQGEAYEQYF. CDR3 in DNA: TGTGCCAGTGGACAGGGGGAAGCCTACGAGCAGTACTTC.

This clone is a singleton in its sample. The chain links TRBV4-3 to TRBJ2-3; D remains ambiguous. This CDR3 comprises 16 residues. V dropped 0 bases and J dropped 0 bases, with 10 bases sitting between them. The V gene's germline CDR1 is LGHNA and CDR2 YSLEER. The CDR3 DNA reads as TGCGCCAGCAGCCAAGATCCCTATTCTAGCACAGATACGCAGTATTTT. It is translated as CASSQDPYSSTDTQYF.

This clone was observed a single time. The rearrangement uses TRBV11-1 and TRBJ2-1; 13 bases are shared with TRBD2. V was pared by 6 bases and J by 4 bases, with 9 bases of the junction left unmatched. The germline CDR1 and CDR2 sequences are SGHAT and FQDESV (reference sequence). This CDR3 is built from 17 residues. The CDR3 DNA sequence: TGTGCCAGCAGGTCGACTAGCGGGAGGCAACAATACAATGAGCAGTTCTTC. It yields the protein CASRSTSGRQQYNEQFF.

The V and J genes are TRBV29-1 and TRBJ1-1, with D perhaps matching TRBD1 (6 bases). Germline assignment: CDR1 SQVTM and CDR2 ANQGSEA. V lost 3 bases, J lost 11 bases, and 10 bases lay in between. The CDR3 consists of 10 residues. CDR3 amino acids: CSVEGQVAFF. The DNA of the CDR3 is TGCAGCGTTGAGGGACAAGTGGCTTTCTTT.

The chain carries TRBV5-4 and TRBJ2-5; 9 bases are a match to TRBD1. This CDR3 contains 14 residues. Germline loops: CDR1 SGHNT, CDR2 YYREEE (reference sequence). J lost 2 bases, V lost 4 bases, and 3 bases had no gene match. Here the CDR3 DNA reads TGTGCCAGCAGCGGGACAGGGTCTCAAGAGACCCAGTACTTC. It translates to CASSGTGSQETQYF.

The rearrangement joins TRBV2 to TRBJ1-1, with a weak D call TRBD1 (6 bases). Germline assignment: CDR1 SNHLY and CDR2 FYNNEI. V was clipped by 3 bases and J by 5 bases, with 16 bases between them. CDR3 length equals 15 residues. The CDR3 bases are TGTGCCAGCAGTGATCAGGCAGGGGTTGGTACTGAAGCTTTCTTT. It codes for CASSDQAGVGTEAFF.

The CDR3 bases are TGTGCCAGCAGCTTGAACGGCGGGACCCTCTCCTACAATGAGCAGTTCTTC. This sequence encodes CASSLNGGTLSYNEQFF. The chain carries TRBV5-6 and TRBJ2-1; weak D call: TRBD2 (6 bases). Germline V CDR1 and CDR2: SGHDT, YYEEEE. The CDR3 totals 17 residues. Trimming removed 1 base from V and 0 bases from J, with 14 bases in between. Supplemented by reference TRBV5-6 and TRBJ2-1, the full variable domain reads DAGVTQSPTHLIKTRGQQVTLRCSPKSGHDTVSWYQQALGQGPQFIFQYYEEEERQRGNFPDRFSGHQFPNYSSELNVNALLLGDSALYLCASSLNGGTLSYNEQFFGPGTRLTVL.

The CDR3 DNA is TGTGCCTGGAGTCGGGCCCCCAATCAGCCCCAGCATTTT. It encodes CAWSRAPNQPQHF. The V gene is TRBV30, the J gene TRBJ1-5; D call uncertain. This CDR3 spans 13 amino acids. The germline V and J ends were trimmed by 2 bases and 3 bases, with 8 bases remaining between them. Per germline, CDR1 GTSNPN and CDR2 SVGIG (reference sequence).

This clone was recorded only once. The chain has TRBV5-1 and TRBJ2-3; D gene unclear. V lost 0 bases, J lost 0 bases, and 5 bases lay in between. The CDR3 is 14 residues long. The germline gives CDR1 SGHRS, CDR2 YFSETQ. The CDR3 sequence is CASSLDKSTDTQYF. The CDR3 DNA reads as TGCGCCAGCAGCTTGGATAAGAGCACAGATACGCAGTATTTT. The complete variable domain, with remaining parts taken from reference TRBV5-1 and TRBJ2-3, reads KAGVTQTPRYLIKTRGQQVTLSCSPISGHRSVSWYQQTPGQGLQFLFEYFSETQRNKGNFPGRFSGRQFSNSRSEMNVSTLELGDSALYLCASSLDKSTDTQYFGPGTRLTVL.

This chain uses TRBV6-5 with TRBJ2-7; maybe TRBD2 (6 bases). The V and J ends lost 2 bases and 6 bases respectively, with 14 bases between them. Per germline, CDR1 MNHEY and CDR2 SVGAGI. CDR3 length: 14 amino acids. Here the CDR3 DNA reads TGTGCCAGCAGTTACGGAGGGACCCGCTCCGAGCAGTACTTC. Translated, it gives CASSYGGTRSEQYF.

CDR3 residues: CASSLVDSPKTDTQYF. Here the CDR3 DNA reads TGTGCCAGCAGCTTGGTGGACAGCCCAAAGACAGATACGCAGTATTTT. The V call is TRBV5-8, the J call TRBJ2-3, with D possibly being TRBD1 (6 bases). V was clipped by 0 bases and J by 3 bases, with 14 bases between them. The CDR3 extends over 16 amino acids. Germline values: CDR1 SGHTS, CDR2 YDEGEE.

This chain uses TRBV5-4 with TRBJ1-3; D not resolved. This CDR3 has 15 residues. V was clipped by 6 bases and J by 4 bases, with 17 bases between them. Germline loops: CDR1 SGHNT, CDR2 YYREEE (reference sequence). For the CDR3, the DNA is TGTGCCAGCACATCCGACCCGGTGGCGGGAAACACCATATATTTT. As protein: CASTSDPVAGNTIYF.

The V call is TRBV12-5, the J call TRBJ2-7; D gene unclear. V lost 9 bases and J lost 3, with 3 bases in between. There are 9 residues in the CDR3. Germline CDR1 is LGHNT and CDR2 is FRNRAP. The CDR3 DNA reads as TGTGCTAGCGACTACGAGCAGTACTTC. Its protein product is CASDYEQYF.

The chain uses TRBV19 and TRBJ2-7, with unresolved D. The V gene lost 5 bases and the J gene lost 5 bases, with 10 bases spanning the gap. Germline V CDR1 and CDR2: LNHDA, SQIVND (reference sequence). CDR3 length equals 12 residues. The CDR3 coding sequence is TGTGCCAGTAGTTCCCGACCTAACGAGCAGTACTTC. Translated, it gives CASSSRPNEQYF.

The chain joins TRBV7-9 to TRBJ1-2, with D unresolved. The CDR3 sequence is 18 residues long. From germline, CDR1 is SEHNR and CDR2 FQNEAQ (reference sequence). Trimming pared 1 base from V and 2 bases from J, leaving 20 bases between. The CDR3 spells CASSLGRTPTRPNYGYTF. The DNA of the CDR3 is TGTGCCAGCAGCTTAGGACGAACTCCTACCCGACCGAACTATGGCTACACCTTC.

This clone came up once. V is TRBV20-1 and J is TRBJ1-2, with D possibly being TRBD1 (5 bases). CDR1 and CDR2 (germline): DFQATT, SNEGSKA (reference sequence). The CDR3 is 11 residues long. V was clipped by 5 bases and J by 6 bases, with 10 bases between them. The CDR3 protein is CSASGGNGYTF. CDR3 nucleotide sequence: TGCAGTGCTTCGGGGGGGAATGGCTACACCTTC.

In its sample, this clone was seen once. The chain has TRBV18 and TRBJ2-2; the D gene is possibly TRBD1 (6 bases). CDR1 is KGHSH, CDR2 LQKENI, per germline. This CDR3 region has 13 residues. Trimming left V 3 bases short and J 6 bases short, with 8 bases between. CDR3 amino acids: CASSPAGAGELFF. CDR3 DNA: TGTGCCAGCTCACCTGCAGGGGCCGGGGAGCTGTTTTTT.

This clone came up a few times. The sample carries other DNA sequences with the same CDR3. The chain has TRBV4-3 and TRBJ1-5; perhaps TRBD1 as D (6 bases). Looked up from germline, CDR1 is LGHNA and CDR2 is YSLEER. Trimming cost V 0 bases and J 6 bases, with 27 bases left between them. CDR3 length equals 20 residues. This CDR3 reads CASSQEVPTTGLSKGQPQHF. The DNA of the CDR3 is TGCGCCAGCAGCCAAGAGGTCCCTACTACAGGGTTGAGTAAGGGTCAGCCCCAGCATTTT.

The chain links TRBV27 to TRBJ1-2, with 12 bases identical to TRBD1. Germline V gene sequence: CDR1 MNHEY, CDR2 SMNVEV (reference sequence). Trimming cost V 6 bases and J 4 bases; bases outside gene matches: 3. The CDR3 is made up of 14 amino acids. CDR3 residues: CASRGTGGSYGYTF. The DNA for the CDR3 is TGTGCCAGCAGGGGGACAGGGGGCTCCTATGGCTACACCTTC.